This TCR beta chain was recovered during a study of OX40 agonist ivuxolimab in advanced cancers. Study as a whole: Ivuxolimab, which is an agonistic anti-OX40 (CD134) antibody, was administered to the patients.

Sequencing used immunoSEQ multiplex PCR; TCRdb keeps in-frame clones, though not all of them. The sample has approximately 70,000 clones, more than 90% seen once; the top ten hold 4.5% to 5%. Germline CDR1 and CDR2: MNHNS and SASEGT. V shed 10 bases and J shed 3 bases, with 14 bases lying between them. The CDR3 is 13 residues long. Broader study findings: People who partly responded at 0.1-3.0 mg/kg had some of the least clonal expansion seen.

About this clone itself: As yet, its antigen is unknown.

Sequences were derived from CD4+ or CD8+ T cells sorted from blood, sampled in a trial of the OX40 agonist ivuxolimab. The receptor's source is an adult with an advanced solid tumor such as melanoma, head and neck, liver or kidney cancer. V usage is TRBV6-1 and J usage is TRBJ2-3; unclear D gene. The CDR3 bases are TGTGCCATCTACAAGGATTGGACAGATACGCAGTATTTT. This gives the protein CAIYKDWTDTQYF.